This T cell receptor (beta chain) was documented in a study of T cell responses to AZD1222 COVID-19 vaccine. Germline CDR1 is MNHEY and CDR2 is SVGAGI. This CDR3 is 15 amino acids long. Trimming took 0 bases from V and 4 from J, leaving 13 bases between them. Assay used: immunoSEQ multiplex PCR; TCRdb lists only in-frame clones, some missing. The sample consists of about 120,000 clones, around nine tenths of them appearing once. The genes are TRBV6-5 and TRBJ2-7; D gene unclear. The sample here was peripheral blood, taken on day 0 of AZD1222 vaccination. This receptor was obtained from an adult in good health. CDR3 amino acids: CASSYSKGFKYEQYF. The CDR3 bases are TGTGCCAGCAGTTACTCGAAGGGTTTTAAGTACGAGCAGTACTTC.